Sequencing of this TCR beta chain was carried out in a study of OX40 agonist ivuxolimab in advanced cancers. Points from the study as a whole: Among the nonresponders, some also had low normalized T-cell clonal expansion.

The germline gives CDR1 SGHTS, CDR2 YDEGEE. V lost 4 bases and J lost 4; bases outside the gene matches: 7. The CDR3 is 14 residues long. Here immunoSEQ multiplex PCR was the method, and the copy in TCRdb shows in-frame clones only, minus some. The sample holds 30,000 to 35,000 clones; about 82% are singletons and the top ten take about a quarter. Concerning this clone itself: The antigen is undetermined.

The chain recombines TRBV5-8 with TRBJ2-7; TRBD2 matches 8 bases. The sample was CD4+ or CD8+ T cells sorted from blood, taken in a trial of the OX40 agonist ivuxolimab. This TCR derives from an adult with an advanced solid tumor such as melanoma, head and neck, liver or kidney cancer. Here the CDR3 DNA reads TGTGCCAGCAGCATTGCCGGGACTAGATACGAGCAGTACTTC. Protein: CASSIAGTRYEQYF.